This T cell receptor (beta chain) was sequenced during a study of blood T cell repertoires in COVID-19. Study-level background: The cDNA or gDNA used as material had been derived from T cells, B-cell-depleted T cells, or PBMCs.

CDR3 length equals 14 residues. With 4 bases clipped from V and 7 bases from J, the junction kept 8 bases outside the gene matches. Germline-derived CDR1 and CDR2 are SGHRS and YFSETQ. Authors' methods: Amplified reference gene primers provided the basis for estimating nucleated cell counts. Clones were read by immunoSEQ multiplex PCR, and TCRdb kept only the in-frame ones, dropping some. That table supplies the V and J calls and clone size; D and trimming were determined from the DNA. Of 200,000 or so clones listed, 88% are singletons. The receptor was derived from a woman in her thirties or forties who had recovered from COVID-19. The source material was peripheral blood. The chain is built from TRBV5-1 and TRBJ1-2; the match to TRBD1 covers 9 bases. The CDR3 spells CASSGSQGAAGYTF. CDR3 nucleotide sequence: TGCGCCAGCAGCGGTTCACAGGGGGCGGCTGGCTACACCTTC. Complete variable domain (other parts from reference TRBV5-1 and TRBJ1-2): KAGVTQTPRYLIKTRGQQVTLSCSPISGHRSVSWYQQTPGQGLQFLFEYFSETQRNKGNFPGRFSGRQFSNSRSEMNVSTLELGDSALYLCASSGSQGAAGYTFGSGTRLTVV.